This TCR beta chain was captured by sequencing in a study of response to subunit inactivated influenza vaccine. TCRdb reprocessed the RT-PCR reads with MiXCR, giving one entry per CDR3 protein. The sample holds more than 550,000 distinct CDR3 sequences, 10% to 15% seen once. General study points: The authors offered the suggestion that each seasonal influenza vaccination recruits few new T cells.

Of note for this clonotype: Antigen unknown.

The receptor's source is a man aged 50 or older who received an inactivated influenza vaccine. The sample in question was PBMCs from blood, obtained on the day of vaccination.

Written as DNA, the CDR3 is TGTGCCAGCAGCCGCGGACAGTTTGAAGCTTTCTTT. Amino acid sequence: CASSRGQFEAFF. V gene TRBV12-3 or TRBV12-4 combines with J gene TRBJ1-1, with a possible D match to TRBD1 (6 bases). This CDR3 is built from 12 residues. Trimming cost V 6 bases and J 7 bases, with 12 bases left between them.